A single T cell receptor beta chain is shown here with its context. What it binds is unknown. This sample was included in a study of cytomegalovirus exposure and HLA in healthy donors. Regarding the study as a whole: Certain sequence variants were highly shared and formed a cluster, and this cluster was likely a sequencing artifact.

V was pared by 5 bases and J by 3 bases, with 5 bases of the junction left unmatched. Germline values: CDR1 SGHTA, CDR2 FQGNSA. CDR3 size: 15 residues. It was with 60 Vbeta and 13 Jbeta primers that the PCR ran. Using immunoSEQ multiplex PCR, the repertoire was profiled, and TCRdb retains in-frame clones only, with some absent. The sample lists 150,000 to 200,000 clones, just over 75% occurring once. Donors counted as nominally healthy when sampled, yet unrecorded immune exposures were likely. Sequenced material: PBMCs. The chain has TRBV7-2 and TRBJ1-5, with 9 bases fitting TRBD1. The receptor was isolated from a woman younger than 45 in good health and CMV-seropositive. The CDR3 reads CASSPRTGANQPQHF. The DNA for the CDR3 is TGTGCCAGCAGCCCCCGGACAGGGGCCAATCAGCCCCAGCATTTT.